The 12 T cell receptor beta chains below come from one sample, sequenced in a study of patients and donors after allogeneic stem cell transplantation. TCRdb re-derived calls from the RT-PCR reads in MiXCR, one entry per CDR3 protein. Among about 230,000 distinct CDR3 sequences listed, roughly 13% were seen once. Sample: blood, either unsorted or a sorted T cell fraction (not recorded which). The origin of the receptors is a human donor who was either an allogeneic HSCT recipient or a stem cell or donor lymphocyte infusion donor (not recorded which). It is not recorded whose cells these are; they may come from a transplant donor.

The rearrangement uses TRBV3-1 and TRBJ2-7; a possible D gene is TRBD2 (6 bases). Trimming took 4 bases from V and 6 from J, leaving 13 bases between them. This CDR3 is built from 13 residues. Germline values: CDR1 LGHDT, CDR2 YNNKEL (reference sequence). CDR3 region: CASSRGDVGEQYF. Here the CDR3 DNA reads TGTGCCAGCAGCCGGGGGGATGTGGGCGAGCAGTACTTC.

This clonotype was found many times. V usage is TRBV11-2 and J usage is TRBJ2-1; 8 nucleotides line up with TRBD1. The CDR3 consists of 16 residues. The V gene's germline CDR1 is SGHAT and CDR2 FQNNGV. J lost 8 bases, V lost 5 bases, and 14 bases had no gene match. The CDR3 sequence: CASSPRPGTGGDEQFF. CDR3 bases: TGTGCCAGCAGCCCCCGTCCCGGGACAGGTGGCGATGAGCAGTTCTTC.

This clonotype has a handful of counts. The V call is TRBV9, the J call TRBJ1-5; D unclear. The V end was cut by 3 bases, the J end by 1 base, with 11 bases between. The CDR3 runs 15 residues. Germline V gene sequence: CDR1 SGDLS, CDR2 YYNGEE. The CDR3 here is CASSAGSSSNQPQHF. The DNA for the CDR3 is TGTGCCAGCAGCGCCGGATCCTCGAGCAATCAGCCCCAGCATTTT.

This clonotype appeared a few times. The rearrangement links TRBV10-3 to TRBJ2-3; 8 bases agree with TRBD2. This CDR3 is built from 14 residues. V was clipped by 7 bases and J by 3 bases; unmatched bases: 6. Germline CDR1 and CDR2: ENHRY and SYGVKD. The CDR3 bases are TGTGCCATCACCGGGGGGGCAAAAACAGATACGCAGTATTTT. This sequence encodes CAITGGAKTDTQYF.

This clonotype has only a few counts. The chain carries TRBV3-1 and TRBJ2-2; perhaps TRBD1 as D (6 bases). CDR1 is LGHDT, CDR2 YNNKEL, per germline (reference sequence). V was trimmed by 4 bases and J by 5 bases, leaving 11 bases between them. This CDR3 is 14 amino acids long. CDR3 residues: CASSPQGRTGELFF. The CDR3 DNA follows: TGTGCCAGCAGCCCCCAGGGGCGGACCGGGGAGCTGTTTTTT.

This clonotype has more than one count but fewer than ten. V is TRBV6-1 and J is TRBJ1-2; 10 bases line up with TRBD1. This CDR3 is built from 15 residues. Germline CDR1 is MNHNS and CDR2 is SASEGT. Trimming took 0 bases from V and 8 from J; bases not matched to a gene: 6. The CDR3 region is CASSEALGQGQGYTF. CDR3 DNA sequence: TGTGCCAGCAGTGAAGCCCTGGGACAGGGGCAAGGCTACACCTTC.

The chain uses TRBV4-2 and TRBJ2-3, with TRBD1 matching 8 bases. The V and J ends lost 4 bases and 2 bases, in that order; junction bases with no gene match: 11. The CDR3 sequence is 17 residues long. The germline V gene has CDR1 LGHNA and CDR2 YNFKEQ. The CDR3 nucleotides are TGTGCCAGCAGCCCCGGGGGCAGGGGGCTTAACACAGATACGCAGTATTTT. This codes for CASSPGGRGLNTDTQYF.

This clonotype was seen ten or more times. CDR3 sequence (DNA): TGTGCCAGCAGCGAGAAAGCCGGGACTAGCGGTTTCGATGAGCAGTTCTTC. It is translated as CASSEKAGTSGFDEQFF. The rearrangement uses TRBV5-4 and TRBJ2-1, with 11 bases fitting TRBD2. Germline V gives CDR1 SGHNT, CDR2 YYREEE (reference sequence). The V and J ends lost 4 bases and 8 bases, in that order; junction bases with no gene match: 14. The CDR3 runs 17 residues.

This clonotype was recorded at least ten times. The chain is built from TRBV4-1 and TRBJ2-4; D unresolved. CDR1 and CDR2 (germline): MGHRA, YSYEKL. The CDR3 extends over 19 amino acids. Trimming removed 4 bases at V and 1 base at J, with 23 bases between. The CDR3 DNA is TGCGCCAGCAGCCCAGTAGGCCCGATGGAGTTTGGTGCCAAAAACATTCAGTACTTC. Its protein product is CASSPVGPMEFGAKNIQYF.

This clonotype was counted at least ten times. V and J are TRBV18 and TRBJ2-7; 11 positions agree with TRBD2. CDR1 KGHSH and CDR2 LQKENI come from the germline V gene. This CDR3 is 17 amino acids long. The V segment lost 2 bases and the J segment 5 bases; nucleotides outside the gene matches: 11. The DNA of the CDR3 is TGTGCCAGCTCACCATTGACTAGCGGGAACCCACTCCACGAGCAGTACTTC. Translating gives CASSPLTSGNPLHEQYF.

The V and J genes are TRBV7-9 and TRBJ2-3; D possibly corresponds to TRBD2 (5 bases). From germline, CDR1 is SEHNR and CDR2 FQNEAQ (reference sequence). The CDR3 has 14 residues. With 3 bases removed from V and 4 bases from J, the gap between germline ends came to 11 bases. The CDR3 reads CASSLYDGADTQYF. DNA of the CDR3: TGTGCCAGCAGCTTGTACGACGGGGCAGATACGCAGTATTTT.

This clonotype has more than one count but fewer than ten. This chain connects TRBV4-3 to TRBJ2-3; 7 nucleotides match TRBD2. The CDR3 length is 16 residues. V gave up 4 bases and J gave up 2 bases; unmatched junction bases: 9. Germline V gene sequence: CDR1 LGHNA, CDR2 YSLEER. The CDR3 DNA follows: TGCGCCAGCAGCCCTGGGGGGGGACCGACCACAGATACGCAGTATTTT. It yields the protein CASSPGGGPTTDTQYF.